This TCR beta chain was found in a study of identical twins. TCRdb ran MiXCR on the 5' RACE reads and lists one entry per CDR3 protein. Of approximately 260,000 distinct CDR3 sequences listed, more than 12% are singletons. Study-wide results and caveats: Whereas memory repertoires showed no such difference, abundant cord blood beta clonotypes carried fewer insertions.

This clonotype was seen more than once but under ten times. The antigen remains undetermined. Material for sequencing was memory (CD45RO+) T cells sorted from blood. The source is a woman under 30 in good health.

This CDR3 is CASSGTSGTSDYNEQFF. For the CDR3, the DNA is TGTGCCAGCAGCGGAACCTCCGGGACTAGCGATTACAATGAGCAGTTCTTC. The rearrangement joins TRBV9 to TRBJ2-1; 10 bases are a match to TRBD2. The germline CDR1 and CDR2 sequences are SGDLS and YYNGEE. V trimming: 3 bases; J trimming: 4 bases; junction bases outside the gene matches: 10. The CDR3 is 17 residues long.